The 2 T cell receptor beta chains below all came from one sample that was sequenced in a study of shared clonotypes between healthy human individuals. Sequenced by immunoSEQ multiplex PCR; TCRdb stores in-frame clones only, minus some. The sample holds some 2,400,000 clones; approximately 96% are singletons and the top ten take more than 0.1%. The sequencing input was naive CD4+ T cells sorted from blood. Subset noted: CD45RA+ positively selected. The receptors shown here come from a man younger than 35 in good health.

A single count supports this clone. The V and J genes are TRBV6-1 and TRBJ2-7; the D is unclear. Germline lookup yields CDR1 MNHNS and CDR2 SASEGT. V lost 6 bases to trimming and J lost 1 base, with 13 bases between them. The CDR3 consists of 14 residues. CDR3 sequence (DNA): TGTGCCAGCAGGGTCGGAGACACATCCTACGAGCAGTACTTC. This codes for CASRVGDTSYEQYF.

The rearrangement uses TRBV11-2 and TRBJ2-1, with D maybe TRBD1 (5 bases). This CDR3 has 15 residues. Trimming took off 2 bases at V and 2 bases at J, with 10 bases between the two ends. Per germline, CDR1 SGHAT and CDR2 FQNNGV. The CDR3 protein is CASSLRGPTYNEQFF. The CDR3 DNA reads TGTGCCAGCAGCTTAAGGGGCCCGACCTACAATGAGCAGTTCTTC.